Each of the 13 T cell receptor beta chains below was sequenced from the same sample in a study of blood T cell repertoires in COVID-19. Sequencing used immunoSEQ multiplex PCR; TCRdb keeps in-frame clones, though not all of them. The table records fewer than 200,000 clones, 88% of them present only once. The sequenced sample was peripheral blood. The receptor set was obtained from a man aged 35 to 55 with active or convalescent COVID-19.

The chain joins TRBV10-3 to TRBJ2-2, with 9 bases that match TRBD2. From germline, CDR1 is ENHRY and CDR2 SYGVKD. The CDR3 covers 16 residues. V dropped 6 bases and J dropped 5; count of bases not matched to a gene: 10. CDR3 sequence: CAIRVHSGGMTGELFF. As DNA, the CDR3 is TGTGCCATCAGGGTACATAGCGGGGGCATGACCGGGGAGCTGTTTTTT.

V and J are TRBV5-1 and TRBJ2-7, with 9 bases aligning to TRBD1. Germline V gives CDR1 SGHRS, CDR2 YFSETQ. The length of the CDR3 is 14 residues. V lost 4 bases, J lost 5 bases, and 7 bases stayed unmatched. CDR3 DNA sequence: TGCGCCAGCAGCGGGGACAGGGTCTTCAACGAGCAGTACTTC. The encoded protein is CASSGDRVFNEQYF.

This clone was detected only once. This chain uses TRBV7-6 with TRBJ2-2; 10 nucleotides agree with TRBD1. The V and J ends lost 2 bases and 6 bases, in that order; junction bases with no gene match: 6. The CDR3 covers 16 residues. CDR1 and CDR2 (germline): SGHVS, FNYEAQ. CDR3: CASSLHRDRGPGELFF. CDR3 nucleotides: TGTGCCAGCAGCTTACACCGGGACAGGGGCCCCGGGGAGCTGTTTTTT.

J is TRBJ1-1 and V is TRBV14, with D possibly matching TRBD1 (6 bases). Germline V gives CDR1 SGHDN, CDR2 FVKESK. The CDR3 spans 17 residues. Trimming stripped 2 bases from V and 4 bases from J, with 20 bases between. CDR3 sequence: CASSQKKGLGGSTEAFF. Here the CDR3 DNA reads TGTGCCAGCAGCCAAAAGAAGGGGCTAGGGGGAAGCACTGAAGCTTTCTTT.

The chain carries TRBV2 and TRBJ1-1, with D possibly TRBD1 on 6 matching bases. CDR1 is SNHLY, CDR2 FYNNEI, per germline. The V end was cut by 8 bases, the J end by 1 base, with 14 bases between. The CDR3 contains 14 residues. CDR3 amino acids: CASRQDSSNTEAFF. Here the CDR3 DNA reads TGTGCCAGCCGACAGGACAGTTCGAACACTGAAGCTTTCTTT.

The chain is built from TRBV19 and TRBJ1-5, with D tentatively TRBD1 (5 bases). CDR1 and CDR2 from the germline V gene are LNHDA and SQIVND (reference sequence). The CDR3 loop spans 17 amino acids. V dropped 7 bases and J dropped 1 base, with 20 bases sitting between them. The CDR3, as DNA: TGTGCCAGTATGGCCCCAGGGAAGGCCTTAAGCAATCAGCCCCAGCATTTT. Protein sequence: CASMAPGKALSNQPQHF. Together with reference TRBV19 and TRBJ1-5, the CDR3 gives the full variable domain: DGGITQSPKYLFRKEGQNVTLSCEQNLNHDAMYWYRQDPGQGLRLIYYSQIVNDFQKGDIAEGYSVSREKKESFPLTVTSAQKNPTAFYLCASMAPGKALSNQPQHFGDGTRLSIL.

The rearrangement joins TRBV5-4 to TRBJ1-2; D remains ambiguous. V gave up 4 bases and J gave up 8 bases, with 18 bases separating them. The CDR3 runs 14 residues. The V gene's germline CDR1 is SGHNT and CDR2 YYREEE (reference sequence). The CDR3: CASSESRPPGGYTF. CDR3 in DNA: TGTGCCAGCAGCGAATCGAGGCCCCCTGGCGGCTACACCTTC.

The V call is TRBV7-8, the J call TRBJ1-1; D possibly corresponds to TRBD1 (5 bases). The CDR3 is 18 residues long. Germline V CDR1 and CDR2: SGHVS, FQNEAQ. With 1 base removed from V and 4 bases from J, the gap between germline ends came to 22 bases. The chain's CDR3 is CASSLVFGQGLSVTEAFF. The CDR3 DNA reads TGTGCCAGCAGCTTAGTTTTTGGGCAGGGTTTGTCGGTCACTGAAGCTTTCTTT.

This sequence joins TRBV7-2 and TRBJ1-1; unclear D gene. The CDR3 sequence is 13 residues long. V was cut by 5 bases and J by 0 bases, with 7 bases left in between. The germline CDR1 and CDR2 sequences are SGHTA and FQGNSA. This CDR3 is CASSVVMNTEAFF. The CDR3 DNA follows: TGTGCCAGCAGCGTAGTTATGAACACTGAAGCTTTCTTT.

This chain connects TRBV5-1 to TRBJ2-7, with 11 bases fitting TRBD1. The junction had 4 bases not matched to a gene; V was cut back by 4 bases and J by 7 bases. The CDR3 has 13 residues. CDR1 is SGHRS and CDR2 is YFSETQ in the germline V gene. In DNA form, the CDR3 reads TGCGCCAGCAGCGCCGGGACAGGGGGAGAGCAGTACTTC. Encoded protein: CASSAGTGGEQYF.

This chain uses TRBV27 with TRBJ1-2, with D perhaps matching TRBD1 (5 bases). The germline V gene has CDR1 MNHEY and CDR2 SMNVEV (reference sequence). This CDR3 is 14 amino acids long. Trimming took 4 bases from V and 8 from J, leaving 17 bases between them. The CDR3 DNA is TGTGCCAGCAGTTACCGGGCGGGGGAGGGGGGCTACACCTTC. It specifies CASSYRAGEGGYTF.

V gene TRBV6-4 combines with J gene TRBJ2-3, with a possible D match to TRBD1 (5 bases). Germline V gene sequence: CDR1 MRHNA, CDR2 SNTAGT. V gave up 6 bases and J gave up 6 bases, with 13 bases separating them. The CDR3 runs to 13 residues. CDR3 protein: CASSPGIGDTQYF. The CDR3 DNA sequence: TGTGCCAGCAGCCCAGGGATCGGCGATACGCAGTATTTT.

J is TRBJ1-1 and V is TRBV27, with unresolved D. Germline V CDR1 and CDR2: MNHEY, SMNVEV (reference sequence). This CDR3 has 14 amino acids. V lost 0 bases to trimming and J lost 2 bases, with 7 bases between them. Here the CDR3 DNA reads TGTGCCAGCAGTTTATCCGACATCAACACTGAAGCTTTCTTT. Residues: CASSLSDINTEAFF.